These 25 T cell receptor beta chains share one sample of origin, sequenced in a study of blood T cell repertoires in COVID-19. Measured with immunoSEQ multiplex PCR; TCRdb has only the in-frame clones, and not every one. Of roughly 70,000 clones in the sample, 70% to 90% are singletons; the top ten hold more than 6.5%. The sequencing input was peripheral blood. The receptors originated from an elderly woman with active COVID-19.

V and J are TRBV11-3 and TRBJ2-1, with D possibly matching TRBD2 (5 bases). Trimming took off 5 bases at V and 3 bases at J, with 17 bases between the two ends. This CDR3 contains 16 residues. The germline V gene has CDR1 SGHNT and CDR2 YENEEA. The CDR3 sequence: CASSLRWGDRYNEQFF. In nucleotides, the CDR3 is TGTGCCAGCAGCCTCCGCTGGGGAGACCGCTACAATGAGCAGTTCTTC.

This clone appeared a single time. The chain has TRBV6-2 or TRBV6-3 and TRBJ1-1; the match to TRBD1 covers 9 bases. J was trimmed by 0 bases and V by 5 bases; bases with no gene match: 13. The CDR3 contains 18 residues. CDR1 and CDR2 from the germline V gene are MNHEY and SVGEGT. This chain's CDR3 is CASSLAPGQGPLNTEAFF. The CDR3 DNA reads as TGTGCCAGCAGTCTGGCTCCGGGACAGGGTCCACTGAACACTGAAGCTTTCTTT.

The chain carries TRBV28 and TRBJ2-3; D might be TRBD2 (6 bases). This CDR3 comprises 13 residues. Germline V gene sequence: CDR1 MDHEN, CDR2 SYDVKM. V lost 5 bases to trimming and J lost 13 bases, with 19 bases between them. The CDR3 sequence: CASSPGGPDVEYF. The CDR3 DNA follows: TGTGCCAGCAGTCCCGGAGGGCCGGACGTTGAGTATTTT.

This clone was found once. CDR3 in DNA: TGTGCCAGCAGCTTCGGGACAGGAACTTACGAGCAGTACTTC. Translation gives CASSFGTGTYEQYF. The chain uses TRBV7-9 and TRBJ2-7, with 8 bases lining up with TRBD1. The CDR3 totals 14 residues. Germline lookup yields CDR1 SEHNR and CDR2 FQNEAQ (reference sequence). Germline trimming cut 3 bases from V and 4 bases from J; bases unmatched to any gene: 5.

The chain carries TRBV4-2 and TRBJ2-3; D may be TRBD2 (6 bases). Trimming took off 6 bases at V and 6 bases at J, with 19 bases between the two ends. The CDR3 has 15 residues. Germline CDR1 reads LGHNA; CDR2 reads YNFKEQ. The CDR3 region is CASSPSGGVWDTQYF. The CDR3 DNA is TGTGCCAGCAGTCCCTCCGGGGGAGTGTGGGATACGCAGTATTTT.

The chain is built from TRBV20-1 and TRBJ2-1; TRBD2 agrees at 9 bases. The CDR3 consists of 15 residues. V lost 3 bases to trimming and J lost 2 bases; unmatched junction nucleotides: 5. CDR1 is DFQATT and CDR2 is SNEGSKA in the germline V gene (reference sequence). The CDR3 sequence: CSASGGRGTYNEQFF. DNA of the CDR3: TGCAGTGCTAGTGGCGGGAGGGGGACCTACAATGAGCAGTTCTTC.

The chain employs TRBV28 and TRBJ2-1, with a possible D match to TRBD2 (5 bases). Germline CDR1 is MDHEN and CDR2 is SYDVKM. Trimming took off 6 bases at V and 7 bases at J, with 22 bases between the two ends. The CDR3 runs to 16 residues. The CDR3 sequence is CASSLLRAALRNEQFF. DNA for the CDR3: TGTGCCAGCAGCCTACTGCGGGCCGCCCTTCGGAATGAGCAGTTCTTC.

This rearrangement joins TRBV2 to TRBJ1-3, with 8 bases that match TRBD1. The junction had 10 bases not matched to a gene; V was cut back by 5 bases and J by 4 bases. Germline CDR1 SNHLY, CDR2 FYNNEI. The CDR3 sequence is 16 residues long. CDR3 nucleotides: TGTGCCAGCAGTAAAGAGCAGGGGGCTCGGGGAAACACCATATATTTT. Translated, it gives CASSKEQGARGNTIYF.

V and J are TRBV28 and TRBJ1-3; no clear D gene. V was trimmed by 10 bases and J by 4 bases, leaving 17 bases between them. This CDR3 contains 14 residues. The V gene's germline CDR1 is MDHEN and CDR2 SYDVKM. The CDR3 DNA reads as TGTGCCATCAAGTCCGGCGGGAAGGGAAACACCATATATTTT. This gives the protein CAIKSGGKGNTIYF.

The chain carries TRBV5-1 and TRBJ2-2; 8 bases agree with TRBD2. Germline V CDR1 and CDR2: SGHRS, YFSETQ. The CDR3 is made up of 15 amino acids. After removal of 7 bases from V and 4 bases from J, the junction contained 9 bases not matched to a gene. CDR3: CASGQRERATGELFF. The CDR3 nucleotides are TGCGCCAGCGGCCAGCGGGAGAGGGCCACCGGGGAGCTGTTTTTT.

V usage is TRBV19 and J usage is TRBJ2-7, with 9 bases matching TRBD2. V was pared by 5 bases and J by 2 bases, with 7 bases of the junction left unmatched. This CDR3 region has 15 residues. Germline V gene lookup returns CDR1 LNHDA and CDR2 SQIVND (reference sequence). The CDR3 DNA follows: TGTGCCAGTAGTTTAGCGGGAGATGGGCCCTACGAGCAGTACTTC. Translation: CASSLAGDGPYEQYF.

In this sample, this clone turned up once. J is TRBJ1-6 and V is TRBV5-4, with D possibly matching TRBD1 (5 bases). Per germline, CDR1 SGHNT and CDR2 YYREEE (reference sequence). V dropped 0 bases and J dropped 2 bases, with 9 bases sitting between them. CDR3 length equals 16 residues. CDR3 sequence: CASSLGGTAYNSPLHF. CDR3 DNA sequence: TGTGCCAGCAGCTTGGGGGGGACTGCCTATAATTCACCCCTCCACTTT.

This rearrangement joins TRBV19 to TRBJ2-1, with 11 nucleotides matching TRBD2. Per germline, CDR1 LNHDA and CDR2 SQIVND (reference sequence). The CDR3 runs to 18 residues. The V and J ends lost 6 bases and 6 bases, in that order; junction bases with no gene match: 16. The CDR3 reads CASSWTASGTSGVNEQFF. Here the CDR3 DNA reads TGTGCCAGTAGCTGGACAGCCTCCGGGACTAGCGGAGTCAATGAGCAGTTCTTC.

The CDR3 bases are TGTGCCAGTAGTATAAGTCTCGCTATGCATGAGCAGTTCTTC. Its protein product is CASSISLAMHEQFF. This chain joins TRBV19 and TRBJ2-1; D remains unclear. This CDR3 has 14 residues. CDR1 LNHDA and CDR2 SQIVND come from the germline V gene (reference sequence). V was trimmed by 2 bases and J by 8 bases, leaving 13 bases between them.

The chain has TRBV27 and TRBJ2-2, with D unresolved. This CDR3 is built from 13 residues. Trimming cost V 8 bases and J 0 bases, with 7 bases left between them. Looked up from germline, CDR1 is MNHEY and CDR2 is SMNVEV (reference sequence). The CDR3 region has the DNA TGTGCCAGCCTTAGAACGAACACCGGGGAGCTGTTTTTT. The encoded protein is CASLRTNTGELFF.

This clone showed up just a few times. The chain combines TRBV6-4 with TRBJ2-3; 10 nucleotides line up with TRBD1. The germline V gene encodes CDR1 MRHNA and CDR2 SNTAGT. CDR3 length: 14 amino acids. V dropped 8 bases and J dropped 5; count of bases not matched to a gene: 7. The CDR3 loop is CASSPGQGLDTQYF. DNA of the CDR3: TGTGCCAGCTCTCCGGGACAGGGGTTAGATACGCAGTATTTT.

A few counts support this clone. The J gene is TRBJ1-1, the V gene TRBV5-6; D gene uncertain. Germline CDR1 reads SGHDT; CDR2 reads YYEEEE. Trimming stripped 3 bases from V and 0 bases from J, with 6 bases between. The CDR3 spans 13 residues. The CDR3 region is CASSWALNTEAFF. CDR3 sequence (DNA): TGTGCCAGCAGCTGGGCGTTGAACACTGAAGCTTTCTTT.

This CDR3 reads CASSSPAGSARSYNEQFF. CDR3 nucleotide sequence: TGTGCCAGCAGCTCGCCGGCCGGGTCTGCCCGCTCCTACAATGAGCAGTTCTTC. The V and J genes are TRBV7-6 and TRBJ2-1; D remains unclear. Trimming left V 4 bases short and J 0 bases short, with 19 bases between. The CDR3 extends over 18 amino acids. Germline V gives CDR1 SGHVS, CDR2 FNYEAQ.

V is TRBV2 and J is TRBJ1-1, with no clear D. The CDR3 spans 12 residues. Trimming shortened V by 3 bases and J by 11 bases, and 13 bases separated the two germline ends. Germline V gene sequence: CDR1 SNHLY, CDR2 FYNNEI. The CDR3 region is CASSEVRDYAFF. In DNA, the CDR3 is TGTGCCAGCAGTGAGGTGCGGGATTATGCTTTCTTT.

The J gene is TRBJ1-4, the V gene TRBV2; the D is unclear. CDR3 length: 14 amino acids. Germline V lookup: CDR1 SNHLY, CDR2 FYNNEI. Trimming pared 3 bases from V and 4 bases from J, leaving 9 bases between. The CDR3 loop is CASSDGQSNEKLFF. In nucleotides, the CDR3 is TGTGCCAGCAGTGATGGGCAGAGTAATGAAAAACTGTTTTTT.

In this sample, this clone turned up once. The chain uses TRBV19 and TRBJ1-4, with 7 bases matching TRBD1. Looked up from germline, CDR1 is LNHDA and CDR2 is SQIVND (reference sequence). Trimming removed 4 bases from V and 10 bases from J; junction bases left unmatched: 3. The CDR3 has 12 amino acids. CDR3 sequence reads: CASSTRQGKLFF. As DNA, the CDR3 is TGTGCCAGTAGTACCCGACAGGGAAAACTGTTTTTT.

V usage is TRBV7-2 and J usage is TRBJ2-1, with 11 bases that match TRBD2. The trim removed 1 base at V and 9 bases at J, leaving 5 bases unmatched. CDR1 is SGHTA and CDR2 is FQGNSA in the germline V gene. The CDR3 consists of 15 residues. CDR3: CASSLVGTSGSEQFF. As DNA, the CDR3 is TGTGCCAGCAGCTTAGTGGGGACTAGCGGCAGTGAGCAGTTCTTC.

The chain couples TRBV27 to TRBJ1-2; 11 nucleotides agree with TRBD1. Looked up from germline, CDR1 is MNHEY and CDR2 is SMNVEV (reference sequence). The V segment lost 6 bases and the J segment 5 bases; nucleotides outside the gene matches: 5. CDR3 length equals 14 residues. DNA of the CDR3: TGTGCCAGCAGAAGGGGACAGGGGGGATATGGCTACACCTTC. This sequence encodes CASRRGQGGYGYTF.

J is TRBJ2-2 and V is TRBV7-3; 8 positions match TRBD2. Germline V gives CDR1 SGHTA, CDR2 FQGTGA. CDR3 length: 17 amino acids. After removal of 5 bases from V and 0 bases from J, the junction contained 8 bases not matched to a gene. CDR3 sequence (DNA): TGTGCCAGCAGCCTACCGGGACTAGGGACGAACACCGGGGAGCTGTTTTTT. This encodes CASSLPGLGTNTGELFF. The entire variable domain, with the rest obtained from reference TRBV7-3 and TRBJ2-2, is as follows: GAGVSQTPSNKVTEKGKYVELRCDPISGHTALYWYRQSLGQGPEFLIYFQGTGAADDSGLPNDRFFAVRPEGSVSTLKIQRTERGDSAVYLCASSLPGLGTNTGELFFGEGSRLTVL.

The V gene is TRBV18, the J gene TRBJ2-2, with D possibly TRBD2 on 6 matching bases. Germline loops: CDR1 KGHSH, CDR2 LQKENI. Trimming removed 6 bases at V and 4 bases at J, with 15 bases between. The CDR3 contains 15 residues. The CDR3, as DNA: TGTGCCAGCTCTGCCGGGACTCTGGCCACCGGGGAGCTGTTTTTT. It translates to CASSAGTLATGELFF. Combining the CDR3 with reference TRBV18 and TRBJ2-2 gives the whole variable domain NAGVMQNPRHLVRRRGQEARLRCSPMKGHSHVYWYRQLPEEGLKFMVYLQKENIIDESGMPKERFSAEFPKEGPSILRIQQVVRGDSAAYFCASSAGTLATGELFFGEGSRLTVL.